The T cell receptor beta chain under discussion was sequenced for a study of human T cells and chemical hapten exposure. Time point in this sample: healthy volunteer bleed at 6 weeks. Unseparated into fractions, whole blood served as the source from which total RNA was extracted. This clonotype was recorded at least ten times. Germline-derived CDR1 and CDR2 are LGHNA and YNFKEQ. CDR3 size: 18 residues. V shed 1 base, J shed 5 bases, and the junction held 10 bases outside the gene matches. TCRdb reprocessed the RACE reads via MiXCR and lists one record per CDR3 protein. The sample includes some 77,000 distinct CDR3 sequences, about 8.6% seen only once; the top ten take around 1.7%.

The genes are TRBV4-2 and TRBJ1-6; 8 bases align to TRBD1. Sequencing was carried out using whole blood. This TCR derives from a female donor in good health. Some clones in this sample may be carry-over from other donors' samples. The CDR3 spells CASSQAVTGGVNNSPLHF. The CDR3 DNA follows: TGTGCCAGCAGCCAAGCCGTTACAGGGGGAGTTAATAATTCACCCCTCCACTTT.